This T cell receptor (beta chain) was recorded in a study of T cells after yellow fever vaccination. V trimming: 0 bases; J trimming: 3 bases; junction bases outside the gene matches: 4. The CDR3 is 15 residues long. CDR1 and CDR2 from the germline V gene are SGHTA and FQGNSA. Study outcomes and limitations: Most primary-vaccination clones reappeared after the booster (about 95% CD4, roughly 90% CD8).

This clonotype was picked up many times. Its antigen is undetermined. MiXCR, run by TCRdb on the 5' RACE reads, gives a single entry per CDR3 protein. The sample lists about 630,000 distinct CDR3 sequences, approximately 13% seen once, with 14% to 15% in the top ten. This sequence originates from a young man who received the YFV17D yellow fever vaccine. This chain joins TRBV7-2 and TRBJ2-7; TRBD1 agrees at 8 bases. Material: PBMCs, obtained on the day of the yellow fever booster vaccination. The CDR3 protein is CASSLALGQDYEQYF. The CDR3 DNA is TGTGCCAGCAGCTTAGCGTTGGGACAGGACTACGAGCAGTACTTC.